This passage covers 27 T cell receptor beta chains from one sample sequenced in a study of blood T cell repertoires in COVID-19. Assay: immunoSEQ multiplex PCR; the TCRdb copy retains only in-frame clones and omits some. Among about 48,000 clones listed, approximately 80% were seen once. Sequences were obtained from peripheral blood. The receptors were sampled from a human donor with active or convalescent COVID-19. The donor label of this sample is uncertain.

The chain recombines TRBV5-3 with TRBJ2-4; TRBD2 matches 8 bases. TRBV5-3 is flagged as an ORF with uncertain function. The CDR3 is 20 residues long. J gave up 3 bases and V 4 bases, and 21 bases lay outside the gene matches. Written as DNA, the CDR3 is TGTGCCAGAAGCCCCCCCGGGGCGGGAGGCCGCTCGTGTAACAAAAACATTCAGTACTTC. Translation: CARSPPGAGGRSCNKNIQYF.

In DNA, the CDR3 is TGTGCCAGCAGCCAAGAACGGTTCGGTGAAAAACTGTTTTTT. Protein: CASSQERFGEKLFF. The chain couples TRBV4-2 to TRBJ1-4, with no clear D. V was trimmed by 0 bases and J by 7 bases, leaving 9 bases between them. The CDR3 spans 14 residues. Germline CDR1 is LGHNA and CDR2 is YNFKEQ.

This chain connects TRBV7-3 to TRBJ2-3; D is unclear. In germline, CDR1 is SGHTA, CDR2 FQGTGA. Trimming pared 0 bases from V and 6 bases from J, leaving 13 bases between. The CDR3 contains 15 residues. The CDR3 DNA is TGTGCCAGCAGCTTAACAACTACCCTCGGGGATACGCAGTATTTT. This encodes CASSLTTTLGDTQYF.

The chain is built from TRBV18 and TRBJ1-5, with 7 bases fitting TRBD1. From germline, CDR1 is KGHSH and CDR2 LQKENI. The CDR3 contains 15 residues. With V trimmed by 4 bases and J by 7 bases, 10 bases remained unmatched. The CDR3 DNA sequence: TGTGCCAGCTCACTACTGACAGGGAAAATCCAGCCCCAGCATTTT. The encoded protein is CASSLLTGKIQPQHF.

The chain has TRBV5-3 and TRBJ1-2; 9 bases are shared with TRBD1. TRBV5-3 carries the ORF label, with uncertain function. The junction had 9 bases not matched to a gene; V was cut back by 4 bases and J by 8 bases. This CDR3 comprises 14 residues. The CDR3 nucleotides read TGTGCCAGAAGCCCCGGGACAGGGCGAAAGGGCTACACCTTC. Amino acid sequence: CARSPGTGRKGYTF.

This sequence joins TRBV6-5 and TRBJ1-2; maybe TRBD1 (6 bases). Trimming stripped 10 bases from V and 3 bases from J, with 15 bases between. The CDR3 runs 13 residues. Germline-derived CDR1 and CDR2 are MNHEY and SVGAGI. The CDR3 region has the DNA TGTGCCATCTTCCCAGGGGTTGACTATGGCTACACCTTC. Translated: CAIFPGVDYGYTF.

The CDR3 DNA reads as TGTGCCAGCAGCCTTAGCGGGGGGGGCACAGATACGCAGTATTTT. Translating it yields CASSLSGGGTDTQYF. The chain links TRBV5-6 to TRBJ2-3; TRBD2 matches 11 bases. The V gene's germline CDR1 is SGHDT and CDR2 YYEEEE. The CDR3 consists of 15 residues. The ends lost 4 bases at V and 1 base at J; junction bases unmatched: 2. The full variable domain, with the rest looked up from reference TRBV5-6 and TRBJ2-3, is DAGVTQSPTHLIKTRGQQVTLRCSPKSGHDTVSWYQQALGQGPQFIFQYYEEEERQRGNFPDRFSGHQFPNYSSELNVNALLLGDSALYLCASSLSGGGTDTQYFGPGTRLTVL.

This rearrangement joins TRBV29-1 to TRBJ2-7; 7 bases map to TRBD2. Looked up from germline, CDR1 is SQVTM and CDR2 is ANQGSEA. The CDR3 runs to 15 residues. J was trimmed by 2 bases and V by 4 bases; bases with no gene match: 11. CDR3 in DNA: TGCAGCGTTGTAACGCGGGGGAGGCCTCCCTACGAGCAGTACTTC. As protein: CSVVTRGRPPYEQYF.

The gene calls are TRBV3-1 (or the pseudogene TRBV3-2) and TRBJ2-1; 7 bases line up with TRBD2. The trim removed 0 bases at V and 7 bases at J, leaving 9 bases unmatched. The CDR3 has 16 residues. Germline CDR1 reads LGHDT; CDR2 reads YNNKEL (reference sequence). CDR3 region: CASSQERGGRTNEQFF. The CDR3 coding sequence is TGTGCCAGCAGCCAAGAACGTGGCGGGAGAACGAATGAGCAGTTCTTC.

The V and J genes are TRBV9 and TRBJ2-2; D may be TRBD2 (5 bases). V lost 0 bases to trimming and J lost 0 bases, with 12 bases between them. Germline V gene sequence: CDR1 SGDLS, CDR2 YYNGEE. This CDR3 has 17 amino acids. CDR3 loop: CASSVARAVANTGELFF. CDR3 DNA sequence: TGTGCCAGCAGCGTAGCTAGAGCGGTAGCGAACACCGGGGAGCTGTTTTTT.

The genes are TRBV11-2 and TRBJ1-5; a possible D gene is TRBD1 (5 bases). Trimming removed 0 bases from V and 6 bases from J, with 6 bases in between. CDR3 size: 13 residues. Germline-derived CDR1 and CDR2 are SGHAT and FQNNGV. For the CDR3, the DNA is TGTGCCAGCAGCTTAGATAGGGGTCAGCCCCAGCATTTT. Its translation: CASSLDRGQPQHF.

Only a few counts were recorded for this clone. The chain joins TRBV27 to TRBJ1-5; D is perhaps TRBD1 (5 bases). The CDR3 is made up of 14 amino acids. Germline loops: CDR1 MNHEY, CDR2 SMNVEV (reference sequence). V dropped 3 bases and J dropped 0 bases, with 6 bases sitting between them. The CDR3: CASSFQGSNQPQHF. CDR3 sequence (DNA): TGTGCCAGCAGTTTCCAGGGTAGCAATCAGCCCCAGCATTTT.

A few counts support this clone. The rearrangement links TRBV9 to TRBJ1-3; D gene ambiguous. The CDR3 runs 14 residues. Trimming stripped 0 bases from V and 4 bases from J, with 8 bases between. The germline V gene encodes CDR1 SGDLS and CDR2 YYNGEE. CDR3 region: CASSVGALGNTIYF. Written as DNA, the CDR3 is TGTGCCAGCAGCGTAGGGGCCCTCGGAAACACCATATATTTT. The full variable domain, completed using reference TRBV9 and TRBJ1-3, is DSGVTQTPKHLITATGQRVTLRCSPRSGDLSVYWYQQSLDQGLQFLIQYYNGEERAKGNILERFSAQQFPDLHSELNLSSLELGDSALYFCASSVGALGNTIYFGEGSWLTVV.

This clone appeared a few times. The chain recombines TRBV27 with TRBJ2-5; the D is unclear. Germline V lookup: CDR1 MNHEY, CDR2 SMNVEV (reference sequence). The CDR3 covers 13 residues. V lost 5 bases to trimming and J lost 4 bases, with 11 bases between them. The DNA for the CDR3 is TGTGCCAGCAGTCGTCTAGGCGCAGAGACCCAGTACTTC. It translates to CASSRLGAETQYF.

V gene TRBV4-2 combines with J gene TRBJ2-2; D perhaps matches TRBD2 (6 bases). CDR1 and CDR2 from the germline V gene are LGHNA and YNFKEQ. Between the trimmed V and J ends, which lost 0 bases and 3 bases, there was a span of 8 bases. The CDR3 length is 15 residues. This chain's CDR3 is CASSQEGGYTGELFF. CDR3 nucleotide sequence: TGTGCCAGCAGCCAAGAAGGAGGGTACACCGGGGAGCTGTTTTTT.

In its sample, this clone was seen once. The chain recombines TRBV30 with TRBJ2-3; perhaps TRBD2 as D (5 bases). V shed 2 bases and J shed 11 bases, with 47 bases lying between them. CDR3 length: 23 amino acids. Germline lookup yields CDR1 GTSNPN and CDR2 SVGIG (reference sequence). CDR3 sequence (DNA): TGTGCCTGGAGTCCGGGGTTGGATTCTCTGGGTAGTGCCGAGATCTGGGGTTATTACGAGCAGTATTTT. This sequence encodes CAWSPGLDSLGSAEIWGYYEQYF.

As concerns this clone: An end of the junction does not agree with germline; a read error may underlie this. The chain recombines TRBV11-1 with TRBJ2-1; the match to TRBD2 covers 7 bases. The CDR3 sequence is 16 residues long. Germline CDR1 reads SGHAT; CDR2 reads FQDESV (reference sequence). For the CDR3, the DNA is TGTGCCAGCACCTTATTTTCGGGGGGATCCTACAATGAGCAGTTCTTC. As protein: CASTLFSGGSYNEQFF.

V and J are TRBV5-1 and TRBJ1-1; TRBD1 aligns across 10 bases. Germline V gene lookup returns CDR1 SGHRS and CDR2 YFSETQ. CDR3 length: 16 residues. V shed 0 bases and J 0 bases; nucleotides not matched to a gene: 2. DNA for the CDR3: TGCGCCAGCAGCTTGGGAGGGACAGGGGTGAACACTGAAGCTTTCTTT. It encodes CASSLGGTGVNTEAFF. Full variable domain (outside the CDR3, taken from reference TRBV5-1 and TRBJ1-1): KAGVTQTPRYLIKTRGQQVTLSCSPISGHRSVSWYQQTPGQGLQFLFEYFSETQRNKGNFPGRFSGRQFSNSRSEMNVSTLELGDSALYLCASSLGGTGVNTEAFFGQGTRLTVV.

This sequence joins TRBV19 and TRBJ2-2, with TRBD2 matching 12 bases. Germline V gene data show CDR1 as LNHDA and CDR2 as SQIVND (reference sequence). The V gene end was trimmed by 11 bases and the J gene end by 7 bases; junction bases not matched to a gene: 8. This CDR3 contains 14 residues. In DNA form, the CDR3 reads TGTGCCGCACGACTAGCGGGAGACCACGGGGAGCTGTTTTTT. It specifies CAARLAGDHGELFF.

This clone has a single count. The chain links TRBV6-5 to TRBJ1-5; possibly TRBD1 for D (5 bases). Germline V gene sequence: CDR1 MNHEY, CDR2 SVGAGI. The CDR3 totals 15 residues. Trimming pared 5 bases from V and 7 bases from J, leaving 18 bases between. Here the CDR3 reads CASSPALGALQPQHF. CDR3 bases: TGTGCCAGCAGTCCCGCCCTAGGGGCCTTGCAGCCCCAGCATTTT.

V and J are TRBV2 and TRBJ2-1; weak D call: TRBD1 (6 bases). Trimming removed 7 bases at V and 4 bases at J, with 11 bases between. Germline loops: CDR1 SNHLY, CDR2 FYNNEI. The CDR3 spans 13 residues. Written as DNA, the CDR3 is TGTGCCAGCATGGACAGCTCTTACAATGAGCAGTTCTTC. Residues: CASMDSSYNEQFF.

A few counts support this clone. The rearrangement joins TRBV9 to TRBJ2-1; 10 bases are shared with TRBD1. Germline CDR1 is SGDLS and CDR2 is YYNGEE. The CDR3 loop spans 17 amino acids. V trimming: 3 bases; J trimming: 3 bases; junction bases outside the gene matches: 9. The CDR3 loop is CASSASTGTGVYNEQFF. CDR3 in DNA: TGTGCCAGCAGCGCGAGCACCGGGACAGGGGTCTACAATGAGCAGTTCTTC. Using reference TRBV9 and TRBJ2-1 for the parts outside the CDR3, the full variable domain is DSGVTQTPKHLITATGQRVTLRCSPRSGDLSVYWYQQSLDQGLQFLIQYYNGEERAKGNILERFSAQQFPDLHSELNLSSLELGDSALYFCASSASTGTGVYNEQFFGPGTRLTVL.

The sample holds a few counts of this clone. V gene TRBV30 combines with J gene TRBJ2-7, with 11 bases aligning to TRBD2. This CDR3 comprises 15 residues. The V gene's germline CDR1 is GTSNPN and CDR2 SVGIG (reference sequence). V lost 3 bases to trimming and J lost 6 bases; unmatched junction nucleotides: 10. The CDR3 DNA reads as TGTGCCTGGAGCCCACTAGGGCTAGCGGGAGGCGAGCAGTACTTC. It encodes CAWSPLGLAGGEQYF.

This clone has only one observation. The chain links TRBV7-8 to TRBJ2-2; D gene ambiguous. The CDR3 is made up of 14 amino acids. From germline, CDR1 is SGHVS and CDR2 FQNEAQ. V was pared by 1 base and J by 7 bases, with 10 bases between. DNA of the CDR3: TGTGCCAGCAGCTTAGGACTCCGGCGCGGGGAGCTGTTTTTT. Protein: CASSLGLRRGELFF.

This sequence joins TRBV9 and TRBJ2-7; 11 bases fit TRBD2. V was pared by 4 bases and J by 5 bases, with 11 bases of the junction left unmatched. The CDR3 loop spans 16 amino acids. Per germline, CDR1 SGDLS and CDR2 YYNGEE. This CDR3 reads CASSPLAGGKTDEQYF. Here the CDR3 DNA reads TGTGCCAGCAGCCCTCTAGCGGGAGGAAAAACCGACGAGCAGTACTTC.

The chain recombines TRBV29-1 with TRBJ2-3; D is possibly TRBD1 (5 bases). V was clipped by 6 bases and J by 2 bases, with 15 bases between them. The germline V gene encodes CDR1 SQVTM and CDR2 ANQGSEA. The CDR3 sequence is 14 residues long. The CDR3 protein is CSVILGALTDTQYF. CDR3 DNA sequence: TGCAGCGTCATTCTTGGGGCCCTCACAGATACGCAGTATTTT.

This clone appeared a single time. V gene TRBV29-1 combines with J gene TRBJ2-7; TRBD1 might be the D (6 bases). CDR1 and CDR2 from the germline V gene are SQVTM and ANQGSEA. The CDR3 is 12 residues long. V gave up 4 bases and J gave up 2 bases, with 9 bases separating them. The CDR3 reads CSVGQATYEQYF. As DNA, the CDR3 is TGCAGCGTTGGACAGGCGACCTACGAGCAGTACTTC.